This TCR beta chain is drawn from a study of graft-versus-host responses after intestinal transplantation. V was cut by 6 bases and J by 1 base, with 10 bases left in between. CDR1 MNHEY and CDR2 SMNVEV come from the germline V gene (reference sequence). The CDR3 contains 14 residues. TCRdb's table, derived via immunoSEQ multiplex PCR, lists solely in-frame clones and lacks some. This repertoire shows 40,000 or so clones, approximately 90% found once; its top ten account for approximately 19%. Investigators treated the graft tissue so that it released intraepithelial and lamina propria lymphocytes. V usage is TRBV27 and J usage is TRBJ1-5; unclear D gene. This receptor was obtained from a human patient who received an intestinal transplant, so some T cells may come from the graft donor. The sample here was ileum tissue, taken approximately 210 days after intestinal transplant. The CDR3 nucleotides read TGTGCCAGCAGGGGAGTTTTGAGCAATCAGCCCCAGCATTTT. Encoded protein: CASRGVLSNQPQHF.